The 32 T cell receptor beta chains below all came from one sample that was sequenced in a study of blood T cell repertoires in COVID-19. Sequencing used immunoSEQ multiplex PCR; TCRdb keeps in-frame clones, though not all of them. Among under 150,000 clones listed, around 89% were seen once. Material: peripheral blood. The receptors come from a woman between 45 and 60 years old with acute or convalescent COVID-19.

CDR3 DNA: TGTGCCAGCAGCTTGGCAGGGAAGGCTGAAGCTTTCTTT. Translation: CASSLAGKAEAFF. The rearrangement uses TRBV5-5 and TRBJ1-1; D possibly corresponds to TRBD1 (5 bases). This CDR3 comprises 13 residues. Per germline, CDR1 SGHKS and CDR2 YYEKEE (reference sequence). Trimming left V 0 bases short and J 6 bases short, with 9 bases between.

CDR3 DNA sequence: TGCGCCAGCAGCCAAGTTGAGGAGGCTAGCTATGGCTACACCTTC. Translation gives CASSQVEEASYGYTF. V usage is TRBV4-1 and J usage is TRBJ1-2, with D hard to call. The CDR3 loop spans 15 amino acids. Germline loops: CDR1 MGHRA, CDR2 YSYEKL. The germline V and J ends were trimmed by 1 base and 4 bases, with 13 bases remaining between them.

The CDR3 nucleotides are TGTGCCAGCAGTGAAGGCCTAGCGGGGGGGGACCAAGAGACCCAGTACTTC. This sequence encodes CASSEGLAGGDQETQYF. This chain joins TRBV2 and TRBJ2-5; 12 nucleotides agree with TRBD2. V dropped 1 base and J dropped 0; count of bases not matched to a gene: 3. The CDR3 covers 17 residues. The germline V gene has CDR1 SNHLY and CDR2 FYNNEI.

This chain links TRBV7-2 with TRBJ1-2; 7 bases match TRBD1. From germline, CDR1 is SGHTA and CDR2 FQGNSA. Trimming took 5 bases from V and 7 from J; bases not matched to a gene: 10. CDR3 length: 14 residues. The CDR3: CASSPFDRVVGYTF. The CDR3 coding sequence is TGTGCCAGCAGCCCTTTCGACAGGGTGGTTGGCTACACCTTC.

The V gene is TRBV6-2 or TRBV6-3, the J gene TRBJ2-3; TRBD1 matches 8 bases. CDR1 is MNHEY, CDR2 SVGEGT, per germline. J gave up 4 bases and V 0 bases, and 9 bases lay outside the gene matches. The CDR3 totals 17 residues. The CDR3 here is CASSYSSKTGVPDTQYF. Written as DNA, the CDR3 is TGTGCCAGCAGTTACTCATCAAAGACAGGGGTGCCAGATACGCAGTATTTT.

This chain uses TRBV18 with TRBJ1-2; tentatively, D is TRBD1 (6 bases). Trimming left V 4 bases short and J 3 bases short, with 9 bases between. Germline V gene sequence: CDR1 KGHSH, CDR2 LQKENI. The CDR3 is 13 amino acids. CDR3 nucleotides: TGTGCCAGCTCACATAGGACAGACTATGGCTACACCTTC. This gives the protein CASSHRTDYGYTF.

This rearrangement joins TRBV14 to TRBJ1-2; D uncertain. CDR1 and CDR2 from the germline V gene are SGHDN and FVKESK. Trimming removed 0 bases from V and 5 bases from J, with 7 bases in between. The CDR3 has 13 amino acids. This chain's CDR3 is CASSQDKAYGYTF. The CDR3 DNA is TGTGCCAGCAGCCAAGATAAAGCATATGGCTACACCTTC.

This chain connects TRBV4-1 to TRBJ2-7; 8 bases map to TRBD2. The CDR3 spans 14 residues. Trimming took 7 bases from V and 6 from J; bases not matched to a gene: 11. CDR1 MGHRA and CDR2 YSYEKL come from the germline V gene. CDR3 sequence: CASTFLAGSSEQYF. Written as DNA, the CDR3 is TGCGCCAGCACCTTTTTAGCGGGATCATCCGAGCAGTACTTC.

The chain carries TRBV19 and TRBJ1-5; no firm D call. This CDR3 has 16 amino acids. V shed 5 bases and J shed 5 bases, with 19 bases lying between them. CDR1 and CDR2 (germline): LNHDA, SQIVND (reference sequence). CDR3: CASSSDGKAKDQPQHF. The CDR3 DNA reads TGTGCCAGTAGTTCGGACGGGAAGGCCAAGGATCAGCCCCAGCATTTT.

This rearrangement joins TRBV13 to TRBJ1-2, with a weak D call TRBD1 (6 bases). The germline gives CDR1 PRHDT, CDR2 FYEKMQ (reference sequence). The CDR3 loop spans 13 amino acids. V lost 0 bases and J 4 bases, leaving 6 bases between the germline ends. The CDR3 loop reads CASSLGGGYGYTF. Written as DNA, the CDR3 is TGTGCCAGCAGCTTAGGAGGGGGCTATGGCTACACCTTC.

This chain uses TRBV5-1 with TRBJ2-7, with a possible D match to TRBD2 (6 bases). Germline loops: CDR1 SGHRS, CDR2 YFSETQ. Trimming took 1 base from V and 2 from J, leaving 10 bases between them. The CDR3 sequence is 14 residues long. In DNA form, the CDR3 reads TGCGCCAGCAGCTTGCAGGAGGGGCCCTACGAGCAGTACTTC. Translated: CASSLQEGPYEQYF.

The gene calls are TRBV7-2 and TRBJ1-2; D not resolved. CDR1 SGHTA and CDR2 FQGNSA come from the germline V gene. V dropped 5 bases and J dropped 4 bases, with 17 bases sitting between them. This CDR3 is built from 15 residues. This CDR3 is CASSDLIRHTYGYTF. The CDR3 DNA reads as TGTGCCAGCAGCGATTTAATTCGACACACCTATGGCTACACCTTC.

The chain joins TRBV6-5 to TRBJ2-2, with a tentative D call TRBD2 (5 bases). CDR1 is MNHEY, CDR2 SVGAGI, per germline. The V and J ends lost 2 bases and 5 bases respectively, with 15 bases between them. The CDR3 is 16 amino acids. CDR3 protein: CASSYHVLRRTGELFF. The CDR3 DNA is TGTGCCAGCAGTTACCATGTCCTACGGAGGACCGGGGAGCTGTTTTTT.

The J gene is TRBJ1-2, the V gene TRBV6-5; no clear D gene. This CDR3 is 14 amino acids long. Trimming left V 4 bases short and J 7 bases short, with 16 bases between. The germline CDR1 and CDR2 sequences are MNHEY and SVGAGI. CDR3 DNA: TGTGCCAGCAGTTCACGAGGGAGGGAAGGTGGCTACACCTTC. It codes for CASSSRGREGGYTF.

The J gene is TRBJ1-1, the V gene TRBV19; 9 bases match TRBD1. The germline V gene encodes CDR1 LNHDA and CDR2 SQIVND (reference sequence). The CDR3 runs to 13 residues. The ends lost 3 bases at V and 5 bases at J; junction bases unmatched: 1. The CDR3 DNA is TGTGCCAGTAGTATGGGACAGGGTACTGAAGCTTTCTTT. This codes for CASSMGQGTEAFF. The full variable domain, with the rest looked up from reference TRBV19 and TRBJ1-1, is DGGITQSPKYLFRKEGQNVTLSCEQNLNHDAMYWYRQDPGQGLRLIYYSQIVNDFQKGDIAEGYSVSREKKESFPLTVTSAQKNPTAFYLCASSMGQGTEAFFGQGTRLTVV.

The chain is built from TRBV21-1 and TRBJ2-7; the table's TRBD1 call for D was not verified on the DNA. TRBV21-1 constitutes a pseudogene. This CDR3 is built from 17 residues. In DNA, the CDR3 is TGTGCCAGCAGCAAATCTCTGGGGTGGGACACCTCTGAGGAGCAGTACTTC. This translates into CASSKSLGWDTSEEQYF.

The J gene is TRBJ1-1, the V gene TRBV10-2; 9 bases align to TRBD1. CDR3 size: 14 residues. CDR1 and CDR2 (germline): WSHSY, SAAADI. Losses at the gene ends were 4 bases for V and 8 bases for J; bases not matched to a gene: 8. This CDR3 reads CASSADRGTNEAFF. The CDR3 DNA is TGCGCCAGCAGTGCGGACAGGGGAACCAACGAAGCTTTCTTT.

This chain uses TRBV18 with TRBJ1-1, with a weak D call TRBD1 (6 bases). The CDR3 consists of 15 residues. From germline, CDR1 is KGHSH and CDR2 LQKENI. Trimming removed 6 bases at V and 3 bases at J, with 17 bases between. This CDR3 is CASSSGQGPYTEAFF. DNA of the CDR3: TGTGCCAGCTCCTCGGGGCAGGGGCCCTACACTGAAGCTTTCTTT.

J is TRBJ2-1 and V is TRBV15; 8 bases align to TRBD2. V shed 0 bases, J shed 5 bases, and the junction held 12 bases outside the gene matches. CDR1 is LNHNV, CDR2 YYDKDF, per germline (reference sequence). The length of the CDR3 is 18 residues. The CDR3, as DNA: TGTGCCACCAGCAGAGATGCCCTGGCGGGAGGCCGAGACAATGAGCAGTTCTTC. Protein sequence: CATSRDALAGGRDNEQFF.

In DNA form, the CDR3 reads TGTGCCTGGAGTGTAATTTCGGGGAAAAGCACAGATACGCAGTATTTT. This sequence encodes CAWSVISGKSTDTQYF. The chain employs TRBV30 and TRBJ2-3; perhaps TRBD2 as D (5 bases). V lost 0 bases, J lost 0 bases, and 13 bases lay in between. Germline CDR1 is GTSNPN and CDR2 is SVGIG (reference sequence). The CDR3 has 16 residues.

This clone was seen only once. V and J are TRBV11-2 and TRBJ2-3, with TRBD2 as a possible D gene (5 bases). The germline V and J ends were trimmed by 6 bases and 4 bases, with 20 bases remaining between them. This CDR3 has 16 amino acids. Germline CDR1 and CDR2: SGHAT and FQNNGV. The CDR3 here is CASSPLIGLGADTQYF. The CDR3 region has the DNA TGTGCCAGCAGTCCCCTTATCGGCCTCGGGGCAGATACGCAGTATTTT.

CDR3 bases: TGCGCCAGCAGCCTGGACCTTCGGGATTCACCCCTCCACTTT. It specifies CASSLDLRDSPLHF. V gene TRBV5-1 combines with J gene TRBJ1-6; the D is unclear. The ends were cut back, 4 bases at V and 8 bases at J, with 13 bases in the middle. This CDR3 has 14 amino acids. Looked up from germline, CDR1 is SGHRS and CDR2 is YFSETQ.

This clone was seen only a few times. This chain joins TRBV9 and TRBJ1-1; D is uncertain. Germline V gene sequence: CDR1 SGDLS, CDR2 YYNGEE. V was pared by 4 bases and J by 4 bases, with 17 bases between. The CDR3 has 15 residues. The CDR3: CASSPLEGRATEAFF. The CDR3 DNA reads TGTGCCAGCAGCCCTCTGGAGGGCAGAGCCACTGAAGCTTTCTTT. Full variable domain (outside the CDR3, taken from reference TRBV9 and TRBJ1-1): DSGVTQTPKHLITATGQRVTLRCSPRSGDLSVYWYQQSLDQGLQFLIQYYNGEERAKGNILERFSAQQFPDLHSELNLSSLELGDSALYFCASSPLEGRATEAFFGQGTRLTVV.

V usage is TRBV27 and J usage is TRBJ1-5, with D maybe TRBD1 (5 bases). The CDR3 has 17 amino acids. The V end was cut by 4 bases, the J end by 5 bases, with 21 bases between. CDR1 is MNHEY and CDR2 is SMNVEV in the germline V gene (reference sequence). As DNA, the CDR3 is TGTGCCAGCAGTTCCCTCTACAGGACCAAAGACGATCAGCCCCAGCATTTT. Its translation: CASSSLYRTKDDQPQHF.

J is TRBJ2-3 and V is TRBV10-3; 7 positions match TRBD2. CDR1 and CDR2 (germline): ENHRY, SYGVKD. The V gene end was trimmed by 4 bases and the J gene end by 3 bases; junction bases not matched to a gene: 7. This CDR3 comprises 15 residues. Here the CDR3 reads CAISVWEGRTDTQYF. CDR3 bases: TGTGCCATCAGTGTGTGGGAGGGCCGGACAGATACGCAGTATTTT.

The V and J genes are TRBV6-5 and TRBJ1-5, with D possibly matching TRBD1 (5 bases). The CDR3 has 15 residues. Germline V gene data show CDR1 as MNHEY and CDR2 as SVGAGI. V was trimmed by 4 bases and J by 5 bases, leaving 15 bases between them. DNA for the CDR3: TGTGCCAGCAGTTCCGACAGATCGGGGGATCAGCCCCAGCATTTT. Its translation is CASSSDRSGDQPQHF.

The chain is built from TRBV6-5 and TRBJ2-7; the match to TRBD1 covers 9 bases. This CDR3 has 15 residues. Germline CDR1 reads MNHEY; CDR2 reads SVGAGI. Trimming at V came to 1 base and at J to 3 bases, leaving 4 bases not matched to a gene. For the CDR3, the DNA is TGTGCCAGCAGTTACTTGGGACAGGGAAGCTACGAGCAGTACTTC. As protein: CASSYLGQGSYEQYF.

The chain combines TRBV12-3 or TRBV12-4 with TRBJ2-5; TRBD2 is a possible D gene (5 bases). This CDR3 is built from 12 residues. The V end was cut by 3 bases, the J end by 5 bases, with 7 bases between. CDR3 amino acids: CASSFWEETQYF. The CDR3, as DNA: TGTGCCAGCAGTTTCTGGGAGGAGACCCAGTACTTC.

In its sample, this clone was seen once. This rearrangement joins TRBV19 to TRBJ2-2; the D gene is possibly TRBD1 (6 bases). The V and J ends lost 4 bases and 2 bases respectively, with 14 bases between them. Germline loops: CDR1 LNHDA, CDR2 SQIVND (reference sequence). This CDR3 spans 16 amino acids. The CDR3: CASSSPTGSNTGELFF. The CDR3 DNA reads TGTGCCAGTAGTAGCCCGACAGGTTCAAACACCGGGGAGCTGTTTTTT.

The chain carries TRBV3-1 (or the pseudogene TRBV3-2) and TRBJ1-1; a weak D match, TRBD1 (6 bases). This CDR3 spans 16 amino acids. Germline V gene data show CDR1 as LGHDT and CDR2 as YNNKEL (reference sequence). V shed 4 bases and J shed 1 base, with 16 bases lying between them. Here the CDR3 DNA reads TGTGCCAGCAGCCGAACTGGACCGACAGGGAACACTGAAGCTTTCTTT. Encoded protein: CASSRTGPTGNTEAFF.

The CDR3 is CASSQGALEEQYF. The CDR3 DNA reads as TGTGCCAGCAGCCAAGGGGCCTTAGAAGAGCAGTACTTC. V usage is TRBV3-1 (or the pseudogene TRBV3-2) and J usage is TRBJ2-7; D unclear. V was trimmed by 1 base and J by 7 bases, leaving 11 bases between them. The CDR3 is made up of 13 amino acids. CDR1 and CDR2 from the germline V gene are LGHDT and YNNKEL (reference sequence).

V and J are TRBV28 and TRBJ1-5, with unresolved D. V shed 5 bases and J shed 7 bases, with 12 bases lying between them. The CDR3 covers 13 residues. CDR1 is MDHEN and CDR2 is SYDVKM in the germline V gene. The CDR3 here is CASSIEADQPQHF. CDR3 DNA sequence: TGTGCCAGCAGTATAGAAGCGGACCAGCCCCAGCATTTT.